The 10 T cell receptor beta chains below come from one sample, sequenced in a study of control samples from healthy donors and cancer patients. The assay was immunoSEQ multiplex PCR, and TCRdb's table has in-frame clones only and misses some. The profile shows thousands of clones, 90% to 95% of them singletons. Sequences were obtained from PBMCs. The receptors were gathered from a man aged 60-69 years with colorectal cancer.

The CDR3, as DNA: TGTGCCAGCAGCTTAGGTACAGGCGCTTCCTACGAGCAGTACTTC. Its protein is CASSLGTGASYEQYF. This chain connects TRBV11-2 to TRBJ2-7; D might be TRBD1 (5 bases). V was trimmed by 1 base and J by 1 base, leaving 11 bases between them. The germline gives CDR1 SGHAT, CDR2 FQNNGV. This CDR3 comprises 15 residues.

The chain couples TRBV15 to TRBJ2-1; 8 nucleotides align to TRBD1. The CDR3 totals 15 residues. Looked up from germline, CDR1 is LNHNV and CDR2 is YYDKDF (reference sequence). The trim removed 5 bases at V and 9 bases at J, leaving 12 bases unmatched. CDR3 nucleotides: TGTGCCACCAGCCGTCAACCGACAGGGGCGGGTGAGCAGTTCTTC. Its protein is CATSRQPTGAGEQFF. Filled out from reference TRBV15 and TRBJ2-1, the complete variable domain reads DAMVIQNPRYQVTQFGKPVTLSCSQTLNHNVMYWYQQKSSQAPKLLFHYYDKDFNNEADTPDNFQSRRPNTSFCFLDIRSPGLGDTAMYLCATSRQPTGAGEQFFGPGTRLTVL.

This chain connects TRBV4-1 to TRBJ2-3; D is possibly TRBD1 (6 bases). The CDR3 has 19 residues. Germline V lookup: CDR1 MGHRA, CDR2 YSYEKL. V was shortened by 4 bases and J by 0 bases, with 23 bases between the two germline ends. CDR3 residues: CASSRSQGYGTSSTDTQYF. In DNA, the CDR3 is TGCGCCAGCAGCCGATCACAGGGTTACGGGACGAGTAGCACAGATACGCAGTATTTT.

This clone showed up just a few times. The CDR3 reads CASSLQGDSYEQYF. Written as DNA, the CDR3 is TGTGCCAGCAGTTTACAGGGAGACTCCTACGAGCAGTACTTC. This sequence joins TRBV28 and TRBJ2-7, with D possibly called TRBD1 or TRBD2 (5 bases each). The CDR3 length is 14 residues. CDR1 is MDHEN, CDR2 SYDVKM, per germline. V dropped 2 bases and J dropped 0 bases, with 8 bases sitting between them.

The chain employs TRBV6-6 and TRBJ1-4, with a weak D call TRBD1 (5 bases). Between the trimmed V and J ends, which lost 8 bases and 2 bases, there was a span of 15 bases. The CDR3 has 15 residues. Germline V gene sequence: CDR1 MNHNY, CDR2 SVGAGI (reference sequence). The CDR3 coding sequence is TGTGCCAGCTCTTCCCAAGGGGTCACTAATGAAAAACTGTTTTTT. It codes for CASSSQGVTNEKLFF.

The chain links TRBV7-2 to TRBJ1-2; possibly TRBD1 for D (6 bases). Trimming cost V 1 base and J 1 base, with 10 bases left between them. Germline CDR1 reads SGHTA; CDR2 reads FQGNSA. This CDR3 contains 15 residues. The CDR3 is CASSLGGQGNYGYTF. In nucleotides, the CDR3 is TGTGCCAGCAGCTTAGGGGGGCAGGGTAACTATGGCTACACCTTC.

The chain employs TRBV6-5 and TRBJ1-3, with D uncertain. The CDR3 length is 15 residues. The germline CDR1 and CDR2 sequences are MNHEY and SVGAGI. Trimming shortened V by 5 bases and J by 0 bases, and 11 bases separated the two germline ends. The CDR3 region is CASSPGFLSGNTIYF. The CDR3 coding sequence is TGTGCCAGCAGTCCAGGTTTCCTCTCTGGAAACACCATATATTTT.

The V gene is TRBV28, the J gene TRBJ2-1; TRBD2 aligns across 7 bases. Unmatched junction bases numbered 14, after V lost 5 bases and J lost 7 bases. CDR3 size: 16 residues. The germline gives CDR1 MDHEN, CDR2 SYDVKM. The CDR3 DNA reads as TGTGCCAGCAGTCTCCTGGGGGGGGGATCTCAGAATGAGCAGTTCTTC. Its protein product is CASSLLGGGSQNEQFF.

The CDR3 reads CASSRGNGGGSYEQYF. The CDR3 DNA sequence: TGTGCCAGCAGCAGGGGTAACGGGGGCGGATCCTACGAGCAGTACTTC. This chain connects TRBV21-1 to TRBJ2-7. TRBV21-1 is assigned pseudogene status. The length of the CDR3 is 16 residues.

The rearrangement uses TRBV6-2 or TRBV6-3 and TRBJ2-4, with D possibly matching TRBD2 (7 bases). There are 17 residues in the CDR3. CDR1 is MNHEY, CDR2 SVGEGT, per germline. The V end was cut by 2 bases, the J end by 0 bases, with 14 bases between. CDR3 in DNA: TGTGCCAGCAGTTACGTTTCCGGGGGGCAAGCCAAAAACATTCAGTACTTC. It specifies CASSYVSGGQAKNIQYF.